This T cell receptor (beta chain) was sequenced for a study of T cells in Graves' hyperthyroidism and ophthalmopathy. The CDR3 regions of TCR beta were amplified from RNA transcripts. The TCR CDR3 was amplified in a first-round RT-PCR using the HTBI primer set. From the multiplex PCR reads, TCRdb called clonotypes with MiXCR, one entry per CDR3 protein. The sample has roughly 750,000 distinct CDR3 sequences, around 17% seen once. The CDR3 spans 13 residues. The ends were cut back, 2 bases at V and 7 bases at J, with 12 bases in the middle. In germline, CDR1 is GTSNPN, CDR2 SVGIG (reference sequence). This clonotype was picked up a small number of times. As yet, its antigen is unknown. Exclusion criteria comprised uncontrolled infection, other autoimmune disease, pregnancy or lactation. Diagnostic decisions used clinical symptoms, serum thyroxine and TRAb, thyroid ultrasound and orbital computed tomography. The authors took PBMCs from 10 ml fresh peripheral blood.

Notes on the study in general: The majority of expanded thyroid clonotypes above 0.001 also appeared in blood.

V gene TRBV30 combines with J gene TRBJ1-5; D may be TRBD1 (6 bases). Sequencing was done on a sample of blood. The source is a young man with Graves' hyperthyroidism. Written as DNA, the CDR3 is TGTGCCTGGAGTAGTGGGGGCGGGCAGCCCCAGCATTTT. Amino acid sequence: CAWSSGGGQPQHF. Full variable domain (rest looked up from reference TRBV30 and TRBJ1-5): SQTIHQWPATLVQPVGSPLSLECTVEGTSNPNLYWYRQAAGRGLQLLFYSVGIGQISSEVPQNLSASRPQDRQFILSSKKLLLSDSGFYLCAWSSGGGQPQHFGDGTRLSIL.